Here is one T cell receptor (beta chain) with its context. The CDR3 is 14 amino acids. V was trimmed by 0 bases and J by 6 bases, leaving 8 bases between them. CDR1 WNHNN and CDR2 SYGVQD come from the germline V gene (reference sequence). This record comes from a study of T cell clones after liver transplantation. Study-wide context: A pre-transplant mixed lymphocyte reaction with TCRbeta sequencing defined graft-donor-reactive clones followed in post-transplant blood. Tolerance: complete withdrawal held at least one year, liver enzymes staying within twice normal.

Repertoires were generated with immunoSEQ multiplex PCR, while TCRdb's copy carries only in-frame clones and drops some. The top ten hold around 0.66% of the sample, which has about 74,000 clones, 75% to 85% seen once. The source of this sequence is a human donor who received a liver transplant. This rearrangement joins TRBV10-1 to TRBJ2-2; TRBD1 is a possible D gene (6 bases). This specimen consisted of CD4+ T cells from blood, obtained before liver transplant. The chain's CDR3 is CASSESGGAGELFF. CDR3 sequence (DNA): TGCGCCAGCAGTGAGTCAGGGGGTGCCGGGGAGCTGTTTTTT.